This T cell receptor (beta chain) was documented in a study of technical replicates of blood from a few donors (dated by TCRdb to the late 2010s). Remarks on this clone: This clone's antigen is unknown. Per-base quality was not reported, and no clone a single base away is much larger than it.

The CDR3 runs 15 residues from the cysteine to the phenylalanine. CDR3 DNA only is kept here, 45 bases in frame from base 1. Sequences SGDLS (CDR1) and YYNGEE (CDR2) are obtained from the germline V gene. V is cut back by 0 bases and J by 8 bases, with 7 bases in the junction unmatched. Libraries were made using the immunoSEQ multiplex PCR assay. Sourced from immuneACCESS, this table was stored by TCRdb with only in-frame sequences that have V and J called. A share of the clones is absent; for the studies checked, an unresolved V gene accounts for under half, and the remainder has no known explanation. The sample records over 85,000 clones, 90% to 97% of which are singletons. Approximately 0.37% of the sample rests with the top ten.

This TCR came from a human donor in good health. Sequencing input: T cells isolated from PBMCs. This chain is built from TRBV9 and TRBJ2-1; 8 middle bases align to TRBD2. The CDR3 reads CASSVAGLAFDEQFF. The DNA reads TGTGCCAGCAGCGTAGCCGGACTAGCATTCGATGAGCAGTTCTTC. The CDR3, completed at both ends by the reference TRBV9 and TRBJ2-1 genes, gives the full variable domain DSGVTQTPKHLITATGQRVTLRCSPRSGDLSVYWYQQSLDQGLQFLIQYYNGEERAKGNILERFSAQQFPDLHSELNLSSLELGDSALYFCASSVAGLAFDEQFFGPGTRLTVL.